The clone carrying this TCR beta chain was recorded only once. This sample is part of a study of blood T cell repertoires in COVID-19. Study-level background: From T cells, B-cell-depleted T cells, or PBMCs came the material, which was cDNA or gDNA.

This CDR3 comprises 15 residues. CDR1 is SGHVS, CDR2 FNYEAQ, per germline. Between the trimmed V and J ends, which lost 4 bases and 6 bases, there was a span of 13 bases. Per the original methods: Amplification of reference gene primers was used by the study to estimate nucleated cell counts. Clones were sequenced by immunoSEQ multiplex PCR, and TCRdb holds only the in-frame ones, with some missing. Clone size and V and J calls were adopted from that table, with D and trimming inferred from the DNA. The sample contains about 200,000 clones, around 86% of which appear only once. Participant-given clinical history determined each cohort assignment.

The chain links TRBV7-6 to TRBJ1-6, with a weak D call TRBD1 (6 bases). This clonotype was obtained from a man aged 40-55 years with acute COVID-19. Material for sequencing was PBMCs or T cells enriched from blood (not recorded which). DNA for the CDR3: TGTGCCAGCAGCTCGGGGACATCTTCTAATTCACCCCTCCACTTT. It encodes CASSSGTSSNSPLHF.